The 19 T cell receptor beta chains reported below all come from one sample, sequenced in a study of T cell changes during pregnancy in multiple sclerosis. Some clones are missing from TCRdb's copy, which holds only in-frame ones; the method was immunoSEQ multiplex PCR. The sample yields more than 75,000 clones, approximately 94% seen once. This specimen consisted of peripheral blood, obtained in the third trimester of pregnancy. The receptors come from a female donor with multiple sclerosis, enrolled in a pregnancy study.

V usage is TRBV19 and J usage is TRBJ2-2, with TRBD2 as a possible D gene (7 bases). V lost 4 bases and J 7 bases, leaving 28 bases between the germline ends. The germline CDR1 and CDR2 sequences are LNHDA and SQIVND (reference sequence). The CDR3 has 19 amino acids. CDR3 sequence (DNA): TGTGCCAGTAGTACCCTCTCTCAGGGGCGGGGGCCCCGGGGCGGGGAGCTGTTTTTT. The encoded protein is CASSTLSQGRGPRGGELFF. The entire variable domain, with the rest obtained from reference TRBV19 and TRBJ2-2, is as follows: DGGITQSPKYLFRKEGQNVTLSCEQNLNHDAMYWYRQDPGQGLRLIYYSQIVNDFQKGDIAEGYSVSREKKESFPLTVTSAQKNPTAFYLCASSTLSQGRGPRGGELFFGEGSRLTVL.

The gene calls are TRBV5-1 and TRBJ1-5; 10 bases agree with TRBD1. The germline CDR1 and CDR2 sequences are SGHRS and YFSETQ. The CDR3 is made up of 14 amino acids. V shed 3 bases, J shed 5 bases, and the junction held 2 bases outside the gene matches. The CDR3 sequence: CASSSTGGDQPQHF. In DNA, the CDR3 is TGCGCCAGCAGCTCGACAGGGGGCGATCAGCCCCAGCATTTT.

The gene calls are TRBV7-3 and TRBJ2-5, with D perhaps matching TRBD1 (5 bases). With 1 base removed from V and 2 bases from J, the gap between germline ends came to 11 bases. The CDR3 is made up of 15 amino acids. Germline V lookup: CDR1 SGHTA, CDR2 FQGTGA. This CDR3 reads CASSLRGQAQETQYF. For the CDR3, the DNA is TGTGCCAGCAGCTTAAGGGGCCAGGCACAAGAGACCCAGTACTTC. Variable domain in full (rest from reference TRBV7-3 and TRBJ2-5): GAGVSQTPSNKVTEKGKYVELRCDPISGHTALYWYRQSLGQGPEFLIYFQGTGAADDSGLPNDRFFAVRPEGSVSTLKIQRTERGDSAVYLCASSLRGQAQETQYFGPGTRLLVL.

In this sample, this clone turned up once. J is TRBJ1-3 and V is TRBV7-8; the D gene is possibly TRBD1 (6 bases). The V gene lost 1 base and the J gene lost 0 bases, with 16 bases spanning the gap. Germline V gives CDR1 SGHVS, CDR2 FQNEAQ. The CDR3 loop spans 18 amino acids. The DNA for the CDR3 is TGTGCCAGCAGCTTAGTGATGGCGGGGGGCAGCTCTGGAAACACCATATATTTT. This encodes CASSLVMAGGSSGNTIYF.

This clone was seen just once. The chain is built from TRBV5-4 and TRBJ1-2; unclear D gene. Trimming stripped 4 bases from V and 8 bases from J, with 15 bases between. The length of the CDR3 is 13 residues. Germline loops: CDR1 SGHNT, CDR2 YYREEE (reference sequence). The CDR3 here is CASSPTAPGGYTF. CDR3 nucleotides: TGTGCCAGCAGCCCGACCGCACCGGGAGGCTACACCTTC.

The CDR3 region is CASSLFGTASGANVLTF. DNA of the CDR3: TGTGCCAGCAGTTTATTTGGGACAGCCTCTGGGGCCAACGTCCTGACTTTC. The chain has TRBV27 and TRBJ2-6; 7 positions match TRBD1. There are 17 residues in the CDR3. The ends lost 1 base at V and 0 bases at J; junction bases unmatched: 3. CDR1 and CDR2 from the germline V gene are MNHEY and SMNVEV (reference sequence).

This chain joins TRBV19 and TRBJ1-2; D remains ambiguous. V lost 3 bases and J 4 bases, leaving 15 bases between the germline ends. CDR3 size: 15 residues. CDR1 is LNHDA, CDR2 SQIVND, per germline (reference sequence). In nucleotides, the CDR3 is TGTGCCAGTAGTATCAGAGGGTCCCCCCTCTATGGCTACACCTTC. Its protein product is CASSIRGSPLYGYTF.

The chain links TRBV5-1 to TRBJ1-1; D remains unclear. V was clipped by 1 base and J by 0 bases, with 4 bases between them. The germline CDR1 and CDR2 sequences are SGHRS and YFSETQ. The CDR3 length is 13 residues. The CDR3 region has the DNA TGCGCCAGCAGCTTGAACATGAACACTGAAGCTTTCTTT. Its translation: CASSLNMNTEAFF.

The chain has TRBV7-6 and TRBJ2-2; D uncertain. CDR3 size: 16 residues. Germline V lookup: CDR1 SGHVS, CDR2 FNYEAQ. V dropped 2 bases and J dropped 1 base, with 11 bases sitting between them. Here the CDR3 DNA reads TGTGCCAGCAGCTTAATTCGCTCGGGGAACACCGGGGAGCTGTTTTTT. Protein sequence: CASSLIRSGNTGELFF.

V usage is TRBV7-8 and J usage is TRBJ2-1; 8 nucleotides agree with TRBD2. CDR1 is SGHVS, CDR2 FQNEAQ, per germline. V lost 0 bases and J lost 0; bases outside the gene matches: 7. The CDR3 is 18 residues long. CDR3 protein: CASSLAARGASSYNEQFF. The CDR3 bases are TGTGCCAGCAGCTTAGCTGCGCGGGGGGCGAGCTCCTACAATGAGCAGTTCTTC.

The chain combines TRBV6-1 with TRBJ2-7; D may be TRBD2 (5 bases). The V end lost 11 bases, the J end lost 5 bases, and 22 bases lay between the germline ends. The CDR3 sequence is 14 residues long. The germline gives CDR1 MNHNS, CDR2 SASEGT. Written as DNA, the CDR3 is TGTGCCGGTAAAAGACGGCCTGAGGGAGACGAGCAGTACTTC. It codes for CAGKRRPEGDEQYF.

The CDR3 is CASNHAGGTNEKLFF. Written as DNA, the CDR3 is TGTGCCAGCAACCACGCGGGAGGGACTAATGAAAAACTGTTTTTT. The chain has TRBV7-2 and TRBJ1-4, with no clear D. Germline V gives CDR1 SGHTA, CDR2 FQGNSA. Trimming pared 7 bases from V and 2 bases from J, leaving 14 bases between. The CDR3 has 15 amino acids.

The chain couples TRBV9 to TRBJ2-1; D may be TRBD2 (5 bases). V lost 5 bases and J 0 bases, leaving 6 bases between the germline ends. Germline V gene sequence: CDR1 SGDLS, CDR2 YYNGEE. This CDR3 comprises 13 residues. CDR3 sequence reads: CASSGSSYNEQFF. As DNA, the CDR3 is TGTGCCAGCAGTGGGAGCTCCTACAATGAGCAGTTCTTC.

This rearrangement joins TRBV30 to TRBJ2-2; D remains unclear. The CDR3 contains 13 residues. Germline V lookup: CDR1 GTSNPN, CDR2 SVGIG (reference sequence). V was pared by 2 bases and J by 6 bases, with 10 bases between. Here the CDR3 reads CAWSTSVSGELFF. The CDR3 DNA sequence: TGTGCCTGGAGTACGTCAGTGTCCGGGGAGCTGTTTTTT.

The chain employs TRBV9 and TRBJ2-3, with D perhaps matching TRBD1 (5 bases). Germline V gene data show CDR1 as SGDLS and CDR2 as YYNGEE. The CDR3 consists of 15 residues. V was trimmed by 0 bases and J by 0 bases, leaving 8 bases between them. The chain's CDR3 is CASSVARVSTDTQYF. CDR3 in DNA: TGTGCCAGCAGCGTAGCCAGGGTTAGCACAGATACGCAGTATTTT. The whole variable domain, filled in from reference TRBV9 and TRBJ2-3, reads DSGVTQTPKHLITATGQRVTLRCSPRSGDLSVYWYQQSLDQGLQFLIQYYNGEERAKGNILERFSAQQFPDLHSELNLSSLELGDSALYFCASSVARVSTDTQYFGPGTRLTVL.

V is TRBV7-9 and J is TRBJ2-1, with D perhaps matching TRBD1 (6 bases). V was trimmed by 7 bases and J by 9 bases, leaving 13 bases between them. The V gene's germline CDR1 is SEHNR and CDR2 FQNEAQ (reference sequence). CDR3 length: 12 amino acids. The CDR3 nucleotides read TGTGCCAGCATCCTAGGGGGTAGTGAGCAGTTCTTC. Its protein is CASILGGSEQFF. Filled out from reference TRBV7-9 and TRBJ2-1, the complete variable domain reads DTGVSQNPRHKITKRGQNVTFRCDPISEHNRLYWYRQTLGQGPEFLTYFQNEAQLEKSRLLSDRFSAERPKGSFSTLEIQRTEQGDSAMYLCASILGGSEQFFGPGTRLTVL.

This chain joins TRBV5-1 and TRBJ2-7, with no clear D. The CDR3 is made up of 12 amino acids. Germline CDR1 reads SGHRS; CDR2 reads YFSETQ. V was trimmed by 4 bases and J by 4 bases, leaving 9 bases between them. The chain's CDR3 is CASSNPGYEQYF. The CDR3 DNA reads as TGCGCCAGCAGCAATCCAGGTTACGAGCAGTACTTC.

The chain links TRBV11-3 to TRBJ1-1; maybe TRBD1 (5 bases). There are 14 residues in the CDR3. V was shortened by 0 bases and J by 4 bases, with 9 bases between the two germline ends. Germline V lookup: CDR1 SGHNT, CDR2 YENEEA. CDR3 residues: CASSLDATVTEAFF. The CDR3 DNA sequence: TGTGCCAGCAGCTTAGATGCGACAGTCACTGAAGCTTTCTTT.

This clone occurred once. The chain uses TRBV2 and TRBJ1-2; 7 bases agree with TRBD1. The CDR3 loop spans 15 amino acids. The V gene end was trimmed by 10 bases and the J gene end by 0 bases; junction bases not matched to a gene: 11. Germline lookup yields CDR1 SNHLY and CDR2 FYNNEI. CDR3 sequence reads: CATSGRGDANYGYTF. The CDR3 DNA reads as TGTGCCACCTCTGGCAGGGGGGACGCTAACTATGGCTACACCTTC.